This T cell receptor beta chain was found in a study of T-cell reconstitution after alpha-beta-depleted transplantation in children. Germline lookup yields CDR1 SGHRS and CDR2 YFSETQ. After removal of 0 bases from V and 3 bases from J, the junction contained 3 bases not matched to a gene. CDR3 length equals 15 residues. This clonotype was observed at least ten times. Molecular barcoding with unique molecular identifiers was used for the TCRbeta library. TCRdb fed the PCR reads into MiXCR, producing one record per CDR3 protein. Of about 540,000 distinct CDR3 sequences in the sample, 15% to 20% were seen once.

Sequenced material: PBMCs from the stem cell graft donor, taken from the stem cell graft. The V gene is TRBV5-1, the J gene TRBJ2-1, with TRBD1 matching over 7 bases. This clonotype was obtained from a human donor who donated a stem cell graft to a child with acute lymphoblastic leukemia. CDR3 amino acids: CASSLATGHYNEQFF. CDR3 bases: TGCGCCAGCAGCTTGGCGACAGGGCACTACAATGAGCAGTTCTTC.